This T cell receptor (beta chain) was obtained from a study of blood T cell repertoires in COVID-19. Study-wide context: COVID-19 samples, acute and convalescent, were from the United States, Italy and Spain. In each case, the material was cDNA or gDNA derived from T cells, B-cell-depleted T cells, or PBMCs.

The CDR3 consists of 15 residues. V gave up 6 bases and J gave up 0 bases, with 9 bases separating them. The germline CDR1 and CDR2 sequences are LNHDA and SQIVND (reference sequence). As handled by the study authors: Amplifying reference gene primers gave estimates of nucleated cell counts. Clones were read by immunoSEQ multiplex PCR, and TCRdb kept only the in-frame ones, dropping some. D and trimming come from the DNA, and the V and J calls and clone size come from that table. The sample records around 100,000 clones, around 87% being singletons. The V and J genes are TRBV19 and TRBJ1-6; weak D call: TRBD1 (5 bases). Material for sequencing was peripheral blood. This sequence was found in a human donor with acute or convalescent COVID-19. The donor label of this sample is uncertain. As DNA, the CDR3 is TGTGCCAGTAGAGAGGACACCTCCTATAATTCACCCCTCCACTTT. Encoded protein: CASREDTSYNSPLHF.